Listed below are T cell receptor beta chains from one sample, sequenced in a study of PD-1 blockade in classical Hodgkin lymphoma. Sequencing used immunoSEQ multiplex PCR; TCRdb keeps in-frame clones, though not all of them. The sample consists of roughly 17,000 clones, about 90% of them appearing once. Input material: peripheral blood mononuclear cells (PBMCs). Every receptor here comes from a human donor with classical Hodgkin lymphoma. Both conserved end residues are part of each CDR3. D genes are given only for firm matches. Rows give clone size only sometimes, using once, few, many, or a class for an expanded clone.

DNA,CDR3,J,V,D,size
TGTGCCAGTACCCCCAGATCACGAAACACCGGGGAGCTGTTTTTT,CASTPRSRNTGELFF,TRBJ2-2,TRBV19,NA,NA
TGTGCCAGCGGATCTAATGACAGGACTGCAACTAATGAAAAACTGTTTTTT,CASGSNDRTATNEKLFF,TRBJ1-4,TRBV21-1,NA,NA
TGTGCCAGCAGCCCCTATGAATCAAACAGGAACACCTACGAGCAGTACTTC,CASSPYESNRNTYEQYF,TRBJ2-7,TRBV6-9,NA,NA
TGTGCCAGCAGTCCCCCGGGTTTCGGTTACGAGCAGTACTTC,CASSPPGFGYEQYF,TRBJ2-7,TRBV28,NA,NA
TGCGCCAGCAGCCAAGATCGGATGGGTGAGCAGTACTTC,CASSQDRMGEQYF,TRBJ2-7,TRBV4-3,NA,NA
TGTGCCAGCACCGAGTACTGGCGGCCCCAGCATTTT,CASTEYWRPQHF,TRBJ1-5,TRBV6-5,NA,NA
TGTGCCAGCAGCGGGGACAGAACAAATGAAAAACTGTTTTTT,CASSGDRTNEKLFF,TRBJ1-4,TRBV2,TRBD1,NA
TGTGCCAGTAGTATGGTCATGGCAGATACGCAGTATTTT,CASSMVMADTQYF,TRBJ2-3,TRBV19,NA,NA
TGTGCCAGTAGTCTGGGCAGGTCCTACACCGGGGAGCTGTTTTTT,CASSLGRSYTGELFF,TRBJ2-2,TRBV19,NA,NA
TGTGCCAGCAGTTCGATCGATCACAGGAACACTGAAGCTTTCTTT,CASSSIDHRNTEAFF,TRBJ1-1,TRBV28,NA,NA
TGTGCCAGCAGCGCCCGGACAGGGGGGAGGGTGGGCACTGAAGCTTTCTTT,CASSARTGGRVGTEAFF,TRBJ1-1,TRBV9,TRBD1,NA
TGTGCCTGGAGCCCCTTTACAGGGGAATTGATGCGCGTGAACACTGAAGCTTTCTTT,CAWSPFTGELMRVNTEAFF,TRBJ1-1,TRBV30,TRBD1,few
TGTGCCAGCAGCTTAGCAGGGGGACAGTATACTTCCTATGGCTACACCTTC,CASSLAGGQYTSYGYTF,TRBJ1-2,TRBV7-9,TRBD1,few
TGCGCCAGCAGCCGGAGGACAGGGGCTGGCACAGATACGCAGTATTTT,CASSRRTGAGTDTQYF,TRBJ2-3,TRBV4-3,TRBD1,NA
TGTGCCAGCAGTTACGAGAAGGGAAGAGGCACAGATACGCAGTATTTT,CASSYEKGRGTDTQYF,TRBJ2-3,TRBV6-5,NA,NA
TGTGCCAGCTCACCTAGCGGGGGGCCCGGAAACACCATATATTTT,CASSPSGGPGNTIYF,TRBJ1-3,TRBV18,NA,NA
TGTGCCAGCAGCTTACTGGACAGGGTAAAGGCTGAAGCTTTCTTT,CASSLLDRVKAEAFF,TRBJ1-1,TRBV5-6,TRBD1,once
TGTGCCAGCAGCGAACCGGGACAGGGGGCGCGTGGCTACACCTTC,CASSEPGQGARGYTF,TRBJ1-2,TRBV11-2,TRBD1,NA
TGCGCCAGCAGCTTCAATCGCGAACAGGGGCGGGGTGAGCAGTTCTTC,CASSFNREQGRGEQFF,TRBJ2-1,TRBV5-1,NA,NA
TGTGCCAGCAGCTTAAGCCCCCCTAGGACCAATAGCTGGAATGAGCAGTTCTTC,CASSLSPPRTNSWNEQFF,TRBJ2-1,TRBV7-6,NA,NA
TGTGCCAGCAGTGATGGAGAGGGGCCCTACGAGCAGTACTTC,CASSDGEGPYEQYF,TRBJ2-7,TRBV6-1,NA,NA
TGCGCCAGCAGTGTAGAGAGATCCTACGAGCAGTACTTC,CASSVERSYEQYF,TRBJ2-7,TRBV10-2,NA,NA
TGTGCCAGCAGTTTTACAGGGAGAGAGACCCAGTACTTC,CASSFTGRETQYF,TRBJ2-5,TRBV28,NA,NA
TGTGCCAGCAGCCAAGTAGTAAATACGCAGTATTTT,CASSQVVNTQYF,TRBJ2-3,TRBV14,NA,NA
TGTGCCAGCAGCGCAGACAGGGGAGGCTATGGCTACACCTTC,CASSADRGGYGYTF,TRBJ1-2,TRBV7-8,TRBD1,NA
TGTGCCAGCAGCCACCGGGGGCGACGGACTAGCGGGAACAATGAGCAGTTCTTC,CASSHRGRRTSGNNEQFF,TRBJ2-1,TRBV11-2,TRBD2,NA
TGTGCCAGCAGTTTAGGAGGAGGATGGCGGGTGCAGTACTTC,CASSLGGGWRVQYF,TRBJ2-7,TRBV28,NA,NA
TGTGCCAGCAGCTCCAGACTAGCGGGAGAGACTGAGCAGTTCTTC,CASSSRLAGETEQFF,TRBJ2-1,TRBV7-8,TRBD2,NA
TGTGCCAGCAGCTTATATGGGGAAAACACCGGGGAGCTGTTTTTT,CASSLYGENTGELFF,TRBJ2-2,TRBV11-3,NA,NA
TGTGCCAGTAGTACAGGACAGGGAGCTTGGGGGGCCAACGTCCTGACTTTC,CASSTGQGAWGANVLTF,TRBJ2-6,TRBV19,TRBD1,NA
TGTGCCAGCAGTTTATCAGGCAGATTTGGAAACACCATATATTTT,CASSLSGRFGNTIYF,TRBJ1-3,TRBV27,NA,NA
TGCGCCAGCAGCCGGACCGGGACAGGGACCGAAAAACTGTTTTTT,CASSRTGTGTEKLFF,TRBJ1-4,TRBV4-3,TRBD1,few
TGTGCCAGCAGCTCCTATGGGCAAGATACGCAGTATTTT,CASSSYGQDTQYF,TRBJ2-3,TRBV7-2,NA,once
TGTGCCAGCAGTCCCTTCGCAGGAGCGGACTATGGCTACACCTTC,CASSPFAGADYGYTF,TRBJ1-2,TRBV27,NA,NA
TGTGCCAGTAGTACCTGGCAGGGTAGTACAAACAATGAGCAGTTCTTC,CASSTWQGSTNNEQFF,TRBJ2-1,TRBV19,NA,NA
TGTGCCAGTAGTATGGGCGGGACTCAGGGGGAGCAGTACTTC,CASSMGGTQGEQYF,TRBJ2-7,TRBV19,NA,NA
TGTGCCAGCAGCCCACCGGGGCCTAGCAGTCGGAGGCAGTACTTC,CASSPPGPSSRRQYF,TRBJ2-5,TRBV28,NA,once
TGTGCCAGCAGCGTAGAAGCAGGCTTCGGAAACACCATATATTTT,CASSVEAGFGNTIYF,TRBJ1-3,TRBV9,NA,once
TGTGCCAGCAGCCAAGCTAAGTCGATCATGAACACTGAAGCTTTCTTT,CASSQAKSIMNTEAFF,TRBJ1-1,TRBV14,NA,NA
TGTGCCAGCAGCTTTCGGGGCAGCGAGCAGTACTTC,CASSFRGSEQYF,TRBJ2-7,TRBV7-9,NA,few
TGTGCCAGCAGCCCGGGCAGAAATCAGCCCCAGCATTTT,CASSPGRNQPQHF,TRBJ1-5,TRBV7-2,NA,NA
TGTGCCAGCAGCGTAGGGGGGTTAAATGAGCAGTTCTTC,CASSVGGLNEQFF,TRBJ2-1,TRBV9,NA,NA
TGCGCCAGCAGCTTCAGAAGGGGAGGGCTCCATGAGCAGTTCTTC,CASSFRRGGLHEQFF,TRBJ2-1,TRBV5-1,TRBD2,NA
TGTGCCAGCAGCCGCAGGGAGAATACGCAGTATTTT,CASSRRENTQYF,TRBJ2-3,TRBV7-2,NA,NA
TGTGCCAGCAGCTTCACGGGGGGTCGGATAACGGCAGCCTACAATGAGCAGTTCTTC,CASSFTGGRITAAYNEQFF,TRBJ2-1,TRBV11-2,TRBD2,NA
TGTGCCAGCAGCTTCGGACTAGCGATCCACGAGCAGTACTTC,CASSFGLAIHEQYF,TRBJ2-7,TRBV7-6,TRBD2,NA
TGTGCCAGCTCACCACGAGGCACCGGGGAGCTGTTTTTT,CASSPRGTGELFF,TRBJ2-2,TRBV18,NA,NA
TGCAGCGTGACAACTAGCGGGAACTACGAGCAGTACTTC,CSVTTSGNYEQYF,TRBJ2-7,TRBV29-1,TRBD2,once
TGTGCCACCAGCAGTAAGACTAGCGGGAGAAGAGATGAGCAGTTCTTC,CATSSKTSGRRDEQFF,TRBJ2-1,TRBV15,TRBD2,NA
TGTGCCAGCAGAGGGGGGGTAGCGGGAGATACCTACGAGCAGTACTTC,CASRGGVAGDTYEQYF,TRBJ2-7,TRBV5-6,TRBD2,NA
TGTGCCAGCAGCTTAGCTACTATGGGGACTAGCGGTGGTGAGCAGTTCTTC,CASSLATMGTSGGEQFF,TRBJ2-1,TRBV7-2,TRBD2,NA
TGTGCCAGCAGCTTAGAAAGAAAAGACCATACGCAGTATTTT,CASSLERKDHTQYF,TRBJ2-3,TRBV11-2,NA,NA
TGCGCCAGCAGCCAAGTACAGGGGACTTATGGCTACACCTTC,CASSQVQGTYGYTF,TRBJ1-2,TRBV4-3,TRBD1,few
TGTGCCAGCAGTGAGATCGGTTCGTCCCTGTTTTTT,CASSEIGSSLFF,TRBJ1-4,TRBV2,NA,NA
TGTGCCAGCAGCAGAAGGCAGGCTGGGGCCAACGTCCTGACTTTC,CASSRRQAGANVLTF,TRBJ2-6,TRBV7-9,NA,NA
TGTGCCAGCAGCTTAGTGGGGGGGGGCACAGAGACCCAGTACTTC,CASSLVGGGTETQYF,TRBJ2-5,TRBV7-9,NA,NA